This TCR beta chain came from a study of blood T cells in healthy people across ages. Regarding the study as a whole: Higher diversity and more naive CD4+ cells were features of long-lived donors, compared to aged donors.

The CDR3 sequence is 15 residues long. The germline V gene has CDR1 MDHEN and CDR2 SYDVKM. This clonotype came up a few times. Its antigen is as yet unknown. Then a second PCR, running about 6 to 11 cycles, was carried out with a sample-barcoded 5' primer and a J-beta primer mix. TCRdb reprocessed the 5' RACE reads via MiXCR and lists one record per CDR3 protein. The table shows roughly 560,000 distinct CDR3 sequences, with less than 25% occurring only once. These data were also filed under a second study, of T cells of mothers and their children.

The TCR originated in a boy aged 5-17 years in good health. Sequencing was performed on blood. The V call is TRBV28, the J call TRBJ2-5; D not resolved. The end of the DNA is better explained by TRBJ2-7, so the J call may be wrong. This chain's CDR3 is CASSLSLVGAYEQYF. The DNA of the CDR3 is TGTGCCAGCAGTTTATCTCTAGTGGGCGCCTACGAGCAGTACTTC.